The next 27 T cell receptor beta chains were all read from a single sample in a study of T-cell reconstitution after alpha-beta-depleted transplantation in children. Unique molecular identifiers were built into the TCRbeta library. A single record per CDR3 protein comes from TCRdb applying MiXCR to the PCR reads. The profile covers 98,000 or so distinct CDR3 sequences, with 20% to 30% appearing a single time and around a fifth taken by the ten largest. Here the sequenced sample was PBMCs, taken before TCRalphabeta/CD19-depleted stem cell transplant. All receptors come from a boy aged 2 to 10 with acute lymphoblastic leukemia, due to receive a stem cell transplant.

DNA for the CDR3: TGCGCCAGCAGCTTGTACGACAGCCGCTCTGGAAACACCATATATTTT. Translating gives CASSLYDSRSGNTIYF. The chain is built from TRBV5-1 and TRBJ1-3; TRBD1 might be the D (5 bases). The CDR3 extends over 16 amino acids. Germline lookup yields CDR1 SGHRS and CDR2 YFSETQ. V lost 1 base and J lost 0, with 11 bases in between.

In this sample, this clonotype turned up a few times. The chain joins TRBV7-2 to TRBJ2-3, with 14 bases fitting TRBD2. J gave up 6 bases and V 5 bases, and 7 bases lay outside the gene matches. Germline V gene sequence: CDR1 SGHTA, CDR2 FQGNSA. The CDR3 totals 16 residues. CDR3 region: CASSPGLAGVIDTQYF. CDR3 in DNA: TGTGCCAGCAGCCCGGGACTAGCGGGAGTCATCGATACGCAGTATTTT.

This clonotype was recorded many times. CDR3: CSAREGTGNEAFF. For the CDR3, the DNA is TGCAGTGCTAGAGAAGGGACAGGCAATGAAGCTTTCTTT. The chain is built from TRBV20-1 and TRBJ1-1; 8 bases match TRBD1. The CDR3 has 13 residues. Germline CDR1 and CDR2: DFQATT and SNEGSKA (reference sequence). With V trimmed by 0 bases and J by 7 bases, 4 bases remained unmatched.

This clonotype was found a few times. The rearrangement joins TRBV2 to TRBJ2-1; 10 positions agree with TRBD1. After removal of 7 bases from V and 8 bases from J, the junction contained 8 bases not matched to a gene. Germline CDR1 SNHLY, CDR2 FYNNEI. The CDR3 totals 14 residues. CDR3 DNA sequence: TGTGCCAGCAAGCGACAGGGGGCTAAGGATGAGCAGTTCTTC. This sequence encodes CASKRQGAKDEQFF. Based on the CDR3 plus reference TRBV2 and TRBJ2-1, the full variable domain is EPEVTQTPSHQVTQMGQEVILRCVPISNHLYFYWYRQILGQKVEFLVSFYNNEISEKSEIFDDQFSVERPDGSNFTLKIRSTKLEDSAMYFCASKRQGAKDEQFFGPGTRLTVL.

The chain is built from TRBV12-3 or TRBV12-4 and TRBJ2-1; D is perhaps TRBD1 or TRBD2 (5 bases each). With 6 bases removed from V and 12 bases from J, the gap between germline ends came to 18 bases. The CDR3 runs 13 residues. The CDR3 coding sequence is TGTGCCAGCAGACCAGGGACGGCCGACGGGCAGTTCTTC. This codes for CASRPGTADGQFF.

As concerns this clonotype: This clone may be a read error of a much larger clone one base away. The rearrangement links TRBV4-3 to TRBJ1-2; TRBD1 agrees at 7 bases. Germline CDR1 LGHNA, CDR2 YSLEER. The CDR3 has 15 residues. The CDR3 nucleotides read TGCGCCAGCAGCCAAGATTGGGACAGCAGCTATGGCTACCCCTTC. Its protein product is CASSQDWDSSYGYPF.

This clonotype came up a few times. The chain has TRBV20-1 and TRBJ2-1, with TRBD2 as a possible D gene (6 bases). This CDR3 comprises 12 residues. Trimming pared 6 bases from V and 1 base from J, leaving 7 bases between. CDR1 and CDR2 from the germline V gene are DFQATT and SNEGSKA (reference sequence). The CDR3 nucleotides read TGCAGTGCCGGGACTTCCTACAATGAGCAGTTCTTC. Protein sequence: CSAGTSYNEQFF.

This clonotype was detected only a few times. This chain links TRBV28 with TRBJ2-7; D not resolved. This CDR3 has 14 amino acids. Germline CDR1 reads MDHEN; CDR2 reads SYDVKM. The germline V and J ends were trimmed by 5 bases and 1 base, with 12 bases remaining between them. The CDR3, as DNA: TGTGCCAGCAGTCCTGCGGTCCCGTCCTACGAGCAGTACTTC. Its translation: CASSPAVPSYEQYF.

The chain is built from TRBV5-1 and TRBJ2-7; 10 bases line up with TRBD1. V lost 9 bases, J lost 5 bases, and 14 bases stayed unmatched. The CDR3 runs to 15 residues. CDR1 and CDR2 from the germline V gene are SGHRS and YFSETQ. The CDR3 coding sequence is TGCGCCACCACTACCGGGACAGGGGCTATCAACGAGCAGTACTTC. It encodes CATTTGTGAINEQYF.

The J gene is TRBJ2-2, the V gene TRBV30, with D perhaps matching TRBD2 (5 bases). Germline V gives CDR1 GTSNPN, CDR2 SVGIG (reference sequence). The CDR3 has 16 residues. With 8 bases removed from V and 0 bases from J, the gap between germline ends came to 19 bases. The CDR3 spells CAPGCERLANTGELFF. DNA for the CDR3: TGTGCCCCTGGATGCGAGCGGCTCGCGAACACCGGGGAGCTGTTTTTT.

The chain has TRBV4-1 and TRBJ2-1; 10 bases match TRBD2. From germline, CDR1 is MGHRA and CDR2 YSYEKL. The V segment lost 0 bases and the J segment 3 bases; nucleotides outside the gene matches: 2. The CDR3 has 16 amino acids. This CDR3 is CASSQERTSGYNEQFF. In DNA, the CDR3 is TGCGCCAGCAGCCAAGAAAGGACTAGCGGCTACAATGAGCAGTTCTTC.

This sequence joins TRBV20-1 and TRBJ2-7; the D gene could be TRBD1 or TRBD2 (6 bases each). Germline CDR1 and CDR2: DFQATT and SNEGSKA (reference sequence). The CDR3 contains 15 residues. Trimming removed 3 bases at V and 7 bases at J, with 22 bases between. The CDR3 loop reads CSASSSGQPTGEQYF. The CDR3 nucleotides are TGCAGTGCTAGTAGTAGCGGCCAACCTACAGGGGAGCAGTACTTC.

This clonotype was detected ten times or more. The chain recombines TRBV20-1 with TRBJ2-2; no reliable D call. Germline CDR1 is DFQATT and CDR2 is SNEGSKA (reference sequence). The CDR3 has 12 amino acids. Deletions cut 5 bases from V and 3 bases from J, with 7 bases between. The DNA for the CDR3 is TGCAGTGCTTCCCCCCACACCGGGGAGCTGTTTTTT. Amino acid sequence: CSASPHTGELFF.

CDR3 sequence reads: CSAFDRTYGYTF. The CDR3 DNA is TGCAGTGCCTTCGACAGGACCTACGGCTACACCTTC. This rearrangement joins TRBV20-1 to TRBJ1-2; a weak D match, TRBD1 (6 bases). This CDR3 spans 12 amino acids. The V gene's germline CDR1 is DFQATT and CDR2 SNEGSKA (reference sequence). Trimming removed 6 bases at V and 8 bases at J, with 16 bases between.

The chain has TRBV9 and TRBJ1-4; 8 bases line up with TRBD1. Germline values: CDR1 SGDLS, CDR2 YYNGEE. The CDR3 totals 15 residues. Trimming removed 0 bases from V and 7 bases from J; junction bases left unmatched: 5. The CDR3 loop is CASSVVGQGGEKLFF. CDR3 nucleotide sequence: TGTGCCAGCAGCGTAGTAGGACAGGGCGGTGAAAAACTGTTTTTT. The full variable domain, rest sourced from reference TRBV9 and TRBJ1-4, is DSGVTQTPKHLITATGQRVTLRCSPRSGDLSVYWYQQSLDQGLQFLIQYYNGEERAKGNILERFSAQQFPDLHSELNLSSLELGDSALYFCASSVVGQGGEKLFFGSGTQLSVL.

This clonotype showed up many times. CDR3 sequence: CSVQWGLGNQPQHF. CDR3 DNA sequence: TGCAGCGTCCAGTGGGGGTTGGGCAATCAGCCCCAGCATTTT. This chain joins TRBV29-1 and TRBJ1-5; D is possibly TRBD1 (5 bases). In germline, CDR1 is SQVTM, CDR2 ANQGSEA. This CDR3 has 14 amino acids. Trimming took 6 bases from V and 2 from J, leaving 14 bases between them.

CDR3 in amino acids: CASSLALAKETQYF. DNA of the CDR3: TGCGCCAGCAGCTTGGCTCTAGCGAAAGAGACCCAGTACTTC. The chain uses TRBV5-1 and TRBJ2-5; D might be TRBD2 (6 bases). CDR1 and CDR2 from the germline V gene are SGHRS and YFSETQ. Trimming removed 0 bases from V and 3 bases from J, with 9 bases in between. The CDR3 totals 14 residues.

The rearrangement uses TRBV7-9 and TRBJ2-1; 14 positions agree with TRBD2. V was clipped by 5 bases and J by 9 bases; unmatched bases: 3. The germline gives CDR1 SEHNR, CDR2 FQNEAQ (reference sequence). CDR3 length: 14 residues. For the CDR3, the DNA is TGTGCCAGCAGCCGGGGACTAGCGGGAGCTGAGCAGTTCTTC. This translates into CASSRGLAGAEQFF.

In its sample, this clonotype was seen a few times. V and J are TRBV2 and TRBJ2-6; weak D call: TRBD1 (7 bases). V lost 7 bases and J lost 2, with 21 bases in between. The germline V gene has CDR1 SNHLY and CDR2 FYNNEI. CDR3 length equals 18 residues. CDR3 nucleotide sequence: TGTGCCAGCACTGCTCGGAGGGGGCGCGTCGCTGGGGCCAACGTCCTGACTTTC. This codes for CASTARRGRVAGANVLTF. The variable domain in full, with the rest retrieved from reference TRBV2 and TRBJ2-6, is EPEVTQTPSHQVTQMGQEVILRCVPISNHLYFYWYRQILGQKVEFLVSFYNNEISEKSEIFDDQFSVERPDGSNFTLKIRSTKLEDSAMYFCASTARRGRVAGANVLTFGAGSRLTVL.

V gene TRBV5-1 combines with J gene TRBJ2-5; 10 bases are shared with TRBD1. CDR1 and CDR2 (germline): SGHRS, YFSETQ. The CDR3 runs 16 residues. The trim removed 4 bases at V and 2 bases at J, leaving 8 bases unmatched. Here the CDR3 DNA reads TGCGCCAGCAGCGCGGTACCGGGACAGGGGCAAGAGACCCAGTACTTC. Its translation: CASSAVPGQGQETQYF.

This clonotype has just a few counts. This sequence joins TRBV5-1 and TRBJ2-7; 8 bases match TRBD1. Unmatched junction bases numbered 6, after V lost 4 bases and J lost 0 bases. CDR3 length: 15 amino acids. The germline gives CDR1 SGHRS, CDR2 YFSETQ. The DNA of the CDR3 is TGCGCCAGCAGCGGGGGACAGGAGACCTCCTACGAGCAGTACTTC. The encoded protein is CASSGGQETSYEQYF.

This clonotype occurred many times. The J gene is TRBJ2-3, the V gene TRBV28; no clear D gene. V was pared by 9 bases and J by 3 bases, with 16 bases between. This CDR3 has 14 amino acids. Germline loops: CDR1 MDHEN, CDR2 SYDVKM. The CDR3 is CASSLAGETDTQYF. CDR3 nucleotide sequence: TGTGCCAGTTCATTAGCCGGAGAGACAGATACGCAGTATTTT.

The CDR3 sequence: CASRASGLYNEQFF. The DNA for the CDR3 is TGTGCCAGCAGAGCTAGCGGTCTTTACAATGAGCAGTTCTTC. V and J are TRBV7-3 and TRBJ2-1; 7 bases align to TRBD2. The V and J ends lost 6 bases and 4 bases, in that order; junction bases with no gene match: 6. The germline CDR1 and CDR2 sequences are SGHTA and FQGTGA. This CDR3 spans 14 amino acids.

The chain employs TRBV25-1 and TRBJ1-1; D gene ambiguous. The CDR3 length is 16 residues. The V end was cut by 2 bases, the J end by 1 base, with 14 bases between. The germline CDR1 and CDR2 sequences are MGHDK and SYGVNS. The CDR3 region is CASSENIGAWNTEAFF. The CDR3 nucleotides read TGTGCCAGCAGTGAAAATATTGGAGCCTGGAACACTGAAGCTTTCTTT.

For the CDR3, the DNA is TGTGCCAGCAGCTTAGCGGCTATTGTGGGTGAGAAAGAGACCCAGTACTTC. This gives the protein CASSLAAIVGEKETQYF. The chain couples TRBV7-8 to TRBJ2-5; D not certain. Trimming took 0 bases from V and 3 from J, leaving 17 bases between them. Germline values: CDR1 SGHVS, CDR2 FQNEAQ. This CDR3 is built from 17 residues.

V gene TRBV20-1 combines with J gene TRBJ2-1, with D uncertain. With 5 bases removed from V and 7 bases from J, the gap between germline ends came to 6 bases. In germline, CDR1 is DFQATT, CDR2 SNEGSKA (reference sequence). This CDR3 region has 10 residues. The CDR3 DNA reads as TGCAGTGCTTACCTTAATGAGCAGTTCTTC. Translation gives CSAYLNEQFF.

This CDR3 reads CASSLRRATEAFF. As DNA, the CDR3 is TGTGCCAGCAGCTTACGCAGGGCCACTGAAGCTTTCTTT. The chain joins TRBV11-2 to TRBJ1-1, with TRBD1 as a possible D gene (5 bases). The germline gives CDR1 SGHAT, CDR2 FQNNGV. V lost 2 bases, J lost 4 bases, and 8 bases lay in between. The CDR3 contains 13 residues.